The clone carrying this T cell receptor beta chain turned up a few times. This entry comes from a study of CD8+CD57+ T cells in acquired aplastic anemia. CD8+CD57+ cell expansion, shown by flow cytometry, had occurred in the patients selected for sequencing. Trimming cost V 3 bases and J 0 bases, with 12 bases left between them. The CDR3 is 15 residues long. CDR1 DFQATT and CDR2 SNEGSKA come from the germline V gene (reference sequence). Researchers used genomic DNA as the template to profile TCR beta VDJ and CDR3. TCRdb fed the reads into MiXCR, producing one record per CDR3 protein. Among hundreds of thousands of distinct CDR3 sequences listed, around a third were seen once.

The receptor was isolated from a human donor with aplastic anemia. The sequenced sample was sorted CD4+, CD8+, or CD8+CD57+ T cells (not recorded which) from PBMCs. The chain joins TRBV20-1 to TRBJ2-1; weak D call: TRBD2 (7 bases). CDR3 sequence: CSARRGGSSYNEQFF. The CDR3 DNA sequence: TGCAGTGCTAGGAGGGGGGGGAGCTCCTACAATGAGCAGTTCTTC.